The T cell receptor beta chain under discussion was sequenced for a study of cytomegalovirus exposure and HLA in healthy donors. The study ran its PCR with 60 Vbeta and 13 Jbeta primers. The method was immunoSEQ multiplex PCR; TCRdb's version includes in-frame clones alone and lacks a portion of them. The table has approximately 240,000 clones, roughly 82% seen once. The V and J ends lost 0 bases and 3 bases, in that order; junction bases with no gene match: 10. The CDR3 contains 19 residues. CDR1 and CDR2 (germline): MRHNA, SNTAGT. Sequenced input: PBMCs. This receptor was identified in a middle-aged woman in good health and CMV-seropositive. This sequence joins TRBV6-4 and TRBJ2-7; 14 bases are shared with TRBD2. The CDR3 loop reads CASSDSWTSGRIGNYEQYF. The CDR3 DNA follows: TGTGCCAGCAGTGACTCGTGGACTAGCGGGAGGATTGGGAACTACGAGCAGTACTTC.